This is a list of T cell receptor beta chains from one sample in a study of metastatic and nonmetastatic thyroid tumors. Through MiXCR, TCRdb re-clonotyped the PCR reads. In the table there are tens of thousands of clones, about 18% of which are singletons. Sequences were obtained from blood. These receptors were obtained from a male donor with papillary thyroid cancer or a benign thyroid nodule (not recorded which). Some clones in this sample may be carry-over from other donors' samples. The CDR3 runs from the conserved cysteine through the conserved F or W. The order of the fields is D gene, J gene, CDR3 length, clone size, V gene, CDR3 protein, CDR3 DNA. D genes are given only for firm matches. For some rows the clone size is stated as once, few or many, or as a class when expanded; others skip it.

d_call: .; j_call: TRBJ2-7; cdr3_length: 11; clone_size: few; v_call: TRBV5-1; cdr3_aa: CASSPGVEQYF; cdr3_nt: TGCGCCAGCAGCCCGGGGGTCGAGCAGTACTTC
d_call: .; j_call: TRBJ2-7; cdr3_length: 14; clone_size: .; v_call: TRBV19; cdr3_aa: CASSMRGASYEQYF; cdr3_nt: TGTGCCAGTAGTATGAGGGGGGCTTCCTACGAGCAGTACTTC
d_call: .; j_call: TRBJ2-1; cdr3_length: 14; clone_size: few; v_call: TRBV27; cdr3_aa: CASKPGVVGNEQFF; cdr3_nt: TGTGCCAGCAAGCCGGGAGTAGTCGGCAATGAGCAGTTCTTC
d_call: TRBD2; j_call: TRBJ2-3; cdr3_length: 15; clone_size: few; v_call: TRBV27; cdr3_aa: CASRGLAGNGDTQYF; cdr3_nt: TGTGCCAGCAGGGGACTAGCGGGAAATGGAGATACGCAGTATTTT
d_call: .; j_call: TRBJ1-2; cdr3_length: 15; clone_size: many; v_call: TRBV7-9; cdr3_aa: CASSPGGSLGYGYTF; cdr3_nt: TGTGCCAGCAGCCCTGGGGGGTCACTGGGCTATGGCTACACCTTC
d_call: TRBD2; j_call: TRBJ2-3; cdr3_length: 18; clone_size: many; v_call: TRBV4-1; cdr3_aa: CASSQDVSGRKSTDTQYF; cdr3_nt: TGCGCCAGCAGCCAAGATGTTAGCGGGAGGAAGAGCACAGATACGCAGTATTTT
d_call: .; j_call: TRBJ2-7; cdr3_length: 17; clone_size: many; v_call: TRBV29-1; cdr3_aa: CSVEDPKPDYHTYEQYF; cdr3_nt: TGCAGCGTTGAAGATCCCAAGCCCGACTACCACACCTACGAGCAGTACTTC
d_call: .; j_call: TRBJ1-5; cdr3_length: 13; clone_size: many; v_call: TRBV10-2; cdr3_aa: CASSEGPNQPQHF; cdr3_nt: TGCGCCAGCAGTGAGGGACCCAATCAGCCCCAGCATTTT
d_call: .; j_call: TRBJ1-1; cdr3_length: 14; clone_size: few; v_call: TRBV28; cdr3_aa: CASSLEPLNTEAFF; cdr3_nt: TGTGCCAGCAGTTTGGAGCCGTTGAACACCGAAGCTTTCTTT
d_call: .; j_call: TRBJ1-5; cdr3_length: 17; clone_size: .; v_call: TRBV19; cdr3_aa: CASSGQTRKMSNQPQHF; cdr3_nt: TGTGCCAGTAGTGGACAGACGAGAAAAATGTCCAATCAGCCCCAGCATTTT
d_call: .; j_call: TRBJ2-1; cdr3_length: 15; clone_size: .; v_call: TRBV7-6; cdr3_aa: CASSLGSVSYNEQFF; cdr3_nt: TGTGCCAGCAGCTTAGGCAGCGTCTCCTACAATGAGCAGTTCTTC
d_call: .; j_call: TRBJ2-5; cdr3_length: 15; clone_size: medium-sized; v_call: TRBV6-5; cdr3_aa: CASSYKDSSKETQYF; cdr3_nt: TGTGCCAGCAGTTATAAAGACAGCTCCAAAGAGACCCAGTACTTC
d_call: TRBD2; j_call: TRBJ2-3; cdr3_length: 15; clone_size: .; v_call: TRBV30; cdr3_aa: CAWNLLAGHTDTQYF; cdr3_nt: TGTGCCTGGAACCTGCTAGCGGGACACACAGATACGCAGTATTTT
d_call: .; j_call: TRBJ2-1; cdr3_length: 14; clone_size: few; v_call: TRBV6-2/TRBV6-3; cdr3_aa: CASSYFPDGNEQFF; cdr3_nt: TGTGCCAGCAGTTACTTCCCGGATGGGAATGAGCAGTTCTTC
d_call: TRBD2; j_call: TRBJ2-7; cdr3_length: 16; clone_size: medium-sized; v_call: TRBV12-3/TRBV12-4; cdr3_aa: CASSFGLAGLIDEQYF; cdr3_nt: TGTGCCAGCAGTTTTGGGCTAGCGGGACTCATCGACGAGCAGTACTTC
d_call: .; j_call: TRBJ1-4; cdr3_length: 12; clone_size: many; v_call: TRBV14; cdr3_aa: CASSRAGEKLFF; cdr3_nt: TGTGCCAGCAGCCGAGCGGGGGAAAAACTGTTTTTT
d_call: TRBD2; j_call: TRBJ2-1; cdr3_length: 13; clone_size: many; v_call: TRBV20-1; cdr3_aa: CSAPLAGEREQFF; cdr3_nt: TGCAGTGCCCCCCTAGCGGGAGAACGAGAGCAGTTCTTC
d_call: TRBD1; j_call: TRBJ1-4; cdr3_length: 15; clone_size: .; v_call: TRBV20-1; cdr3_aa: CSARDETGGGEKLFF; cdr3_nt: TGCAGTGCTAGAGATGAGACAGGGGGTGGTGAAAAACTGTTTTTT
d_call: TRBD2; j_call: TRBJ2-3; cdr3_length: 16; clone_size: many; v_call: TRBV10-2; cdr3_aa: CASSEQSPRQAGELNF; cdr3_nt: TGCGCCAGCAGTGAGCAATCCCCGCGGCAGGCGGGGGAGTTGAATTTT
d_call: .; j_call: TRBJ2-7; cdr3_length: 13; clone_size: .; v_call: TRBV7-3; cdr3_aa: CASSLNPAYEQYF; cdr3_nt: TGTGCCAGCAGCTTAAACCCGGCCTACGAGCAGTACTTC
d_call: TRBD1; j_call: TRBJ2-6; cdr3_length: 17; clone_size: many; v_call: TRBV5-4; cdr3_aa: CASSSDRGTSGANVLTF; cdr3_nt: TGTGCCAGCAGCTCGGACAGGGGCACCTCTGGGGCCAACGTCCTGACTTTC
d_call: TRBD2; j_call: TRBJ2-3; cdr3_length: 12; clone_size: many; v_call: TRBV30; cdr3_aa: CGTSGGGNTQYF; cdr3_nt: TGTGGGACTAGCGGGGGAGGGAATACGCAGTATTTT
d_call: TRBD1; j_call: TRBJ2-7; cdr3_length: 13; clone_size: many; v_call: TRBV11-2; cdr3_aa: CASSQDRDHEQYF; cdr3_nt: TGTGCCAGCAGCCAAGACAGGGACCACGAGCAGTACTTC
d_call: TRBD1; j_call: TRBJ2-7; cdr3_length: 18; clone_size: many; v_call: TRBV3-1; cdr3_aa: CASSPLPGQLISSYEQYF; cdr3_nt: TGTGCCAGCAGCCCCTTGCCGGGACAGTTGATTAGCTCCTACGAGCAGTACTTC
d_call: .; j_call: TRBJ1-2; cdr3_length: 12; clone_size: many; v_call: TRBV30; cdr3_aa: CAWSWGQDGYTF; cdr3_nt: TGTGCCTGGAGTTGGGGGCAGGATGGCTACACCTTC
d_call: .; j_call: TRBJ2-7; cdr3_length: 11; clone_size: .; v_call: TRBV20-1; cdr3_aa: CSASPEDEQYF; cdr3_nt: TGCAGTGCTAGCCCCGAAGACGAGCAGTACTTC
d_call: .; j_call: TRBJ1-2; cdr3_length: 13; clone_size: many; v_call: TRBV27; cdr3_aa: CASSARGIYGYTF; cdr3_nt: TGTGCCAGCAGCGCGAGAGGGATCTATGGCTACACCTTC
d_call: .; j_call: TRBJ1-4; cdr3_length: 14; clone_size: many; v_call: TRBV7-8; cdr3_aa: CASSLGLMSEKLFF; cdr3_nt: TGTGCCAGCAGCTTAGGCTTGATGAGTGAAAAACTGTTTTTT
d_call: .; j_call: TRBJ2-7; cdr3_length: 11; clone_size: many; v_call: TRBV7-2; cdr3_aa: CASSPGPEQYF; cdr3_nt: TGTGCCAGCAGCCCGGGCCCCGAGCAGTACTTC
d_call: TRBD2; j_call: TRBJ2-7; cdr3_length: 15; clone_size: .; v_call: TRBV7-6; cdr3_aa: CASSLGLAPRNEQYF; cdr3_nt: TGTGCCAGCAGCTTGGGACTAGCCCCCCGTAACGAGCAGTACTTC
d_call: TRBD2; j_call: TRBJ2-7; cdr3_length: 15; clone_size: many; v_call: TRBV19; cdr3_aa: CASTESGSLTYEQYF; cdr3_nt: TGTGCCAGTACCGAAAGCGGGAGCCTCACCTACGAGCAGTACTTC
d_call: .; j_call: TRBJ2-3; cdr3_length: 15; clone_size: once; v_call: TRBV11-2; cdr3_aa: CASSENTGKTDTQYF; cdr3_nt: TGTGCCAGCAGTGAAAATACAGGGAAAACAGATACGCAGTATTTT
d_call: TRBD1; j_call: TRBJ1-5; cdr3_length: 15; clone_size: few; v_call: TRBV6-1; cdr3_aa: CASTPDRAGNQPQHF; cdr3_nt: TGTGCCAGCACTCCGGACAGGGCGGGCAACCAGCCCCAGCATTTT
d_call: .; j_call: TRBJ1-2; cdr3_length: 15; clone_size: many; v_call: TRBV11-2; cdr3_aa: CASSPSDRGFYGYTF; cdr3_nt: TGTGCCAGCAGCCCTTCGGACCGGGGTTTCTATGGCTACACCTTC
d_call: .; j_call: TRBJ1-1; cdr3_length: 13; clone_size: many; v_call: TRBV12-3/TRBV12-4; cdr3_aa: CASSLREGDEAFF; cdr3_nt: TGTGCCAGCAGTTTACGCGAGGGTGATGAAGCTTTCTTT
d_call: .; j_call: TRBJ2-3; cdr3_length: 15; clone_size: .; v_call: TRBV28; cdr3_aa: CASSLRGSSTYTQYF; cdr3_nt: TGTGCCAGCAGTTTACGGGGGTCAAGCACATATACGCAGTATTTT
d_call: .; j_call: TRBJ2-1; cdr3_length: 12; clone_size: medium-sized; v_call: TRBV6-2/TRBV6-3; cdr3_aa: CASSYARNEQFF; cdr3_nt: TGTGCCAGCAGTTACGCGAGGAATGAGCAGTTCTTC
d_call: .; j_call: TRBJ1-4; cdr3_length: 15; clone_size: many; v_call: TRBV2; cdr3_aa: CASSEGPVDNEKLFF; cdr3_nt: TGTGCCAGCAGTGAAGGGCCGGTTGATAATGAAAAACTGTTTTTT
d_call: TRBD2; j_call: TRBJ2-2; cdr3_length: 16; clone_size: .; v_call: TRBV11-2; cdr3_aa: CASSLGSGTNTWELFF; cdr3_nt: TGTGCCAGCAGCTTAGGTAGCGGGACGAACACCTGGGAGCTGTTTTTT
d_call: TRBD2; j_call: TRBJ2-3; cdr3_length: 13; clone_size: many; v_call: TRBV6-4; cdr3_aa: CARTSGWGDTQYF; cdr3_nt: TGTGCCCGGACTAGCGGGTGGGGGGATACGCAGTATTTT
d_call: .; j_call: TRBJ1-6; cdr3_length: 19; clone_size: many; v_call: TRBV28; cdr3_aa: CASSDGPGGFSSYNSPLHF; cdr3_nt: TGTGCCAGCAGTGACGGGCCGGGGGGGTTTAGCTCCTATAATTCACCCCTCCACTTT